These 20 T cell receptor beta chains were sequenced from one sample in a study of long-term antiretroviral therapy in people with HIV. Researchers report immunoSEQ v3.0 was run at survey level. Repertoires were generated with immunoSEQ multiplex PCR, while TCRdb's copy carries only in-frame clones and drops some. The sample yields more than 20,000 clones, around four fifths seen once. The starting material was unsorted PBMCs, obtained roughly 4 years after starting antiretroviral therapy. The source is a man between 18 and 29 years old with HIV.

The V and J genes are TRBV6-5 and TRBJ2-7; D perhaps matches TRBD1 (5 bases). Germline values: CDR1 MNHEY, CDR2 SVGAGI. CDR3 size: 13 residues. Trimming left V 7 bases short and J 0 bases short, with 10 bases between. The CDR3 nucleotides are TGTGCCAGCATCAACAGGACCTCCTACGAGCAGTACTTC. Amino acids: CASINRTSYEQYF.

This chain links TRBV28 with TRBJ1-1; D is uncertain. V lost 5 bases to trimming and J lost 4 bases, with 11 bases between them. CDR3 size: 13 residues. In germline, CDR1 is MDHEN, CDR2 SYDVKM. The CDR3 region has the DNA TGTGCCAGCAGTCTACCTCTAAGCACTGAAGCTTTCTTT. Amino acid sequence: CASSLPLSTEAFF.

The chain combines TRBV5-1 with TRBJ1-4; D may be TRBD1 (6 bases). The CDR3 loop spans 16 amino acids. CDR1 is SGHRS and CDR2 is YFSETQ in the germline V gene. V was clipped by 4 bases and J by 2 bases, with 15 bases between them. The CDR3 is CASSPGSTGTNEKLFF. The CDR3 region has the DNA TGCGCCAGCAGCCCCGGAAGCACAGGGACTAATGAAAAACTGTTTTTT.

The chain joins TRBV9 to TRBJ2-7; D perhaps matches TRBD1 (6 bases). The CDR3 covers 14 residues. Germline V gene data show CDR1 as SGDLS and CDR2 as YYNGEE. V was cut by 4 bases and J by 1 base, with 12 bases left in between. The DNA for the CDR3 is TGTGCCAGCAGCCCCTTGGGACATTCCTACGAGCAGTACGTC. This translates into CASSPLGHSYEQYV.

V is TRBV15 and J is TRBJ1-1; perhaps TRBD1 as D (6 bases). Germline CDR1 LNHNV, CDR2 YYDKDF (reference sequence). The ends were cut back, 6 bases at V and 1 base at J, with 12 bases in the middle. The CDR3 length is 14 residues. Here the CDR3 DNA reads TGTGCCACCAGTGTGCTACAGGGGAACACTGAAGCTTTCTTT. Its translation is CATSVLQGNTEAFF.

The chain's CDR3 is CASSLGPTGETQYF. CDR3 sequence (DNA): TGTGCCAGCAGCTTAGGGCCAACCGGGGAGACCCAGTACTTC. V and J are TRBV11-2 and TRBJ2-5; no clear D. The CDR3 consists of 14 residues. Trimming removed 1 base at V and 5 bases at J, with 11 bases between. CDR1 is SGHAT and CDR2 is FQNNGV in the germline V gene.

The gene calls are TRBV15 and TRBJ2-5, with unresolved D. With 4 bases removed from V and 3 bases from J, the gap between germline ends came to 12 bases. The CDR3 is made up of 14 amino acids. The germline V gene encodes CDR1 LNHNV and CDR2 YYDKDF (reference sequence). CDR3 coding DNA: TGTGCCACCAGCAAACGTTCCGGAGAAGAGACCCAGTACTTC. This sequence encodes CATSKRSGEETQYF.

The chain couples TRBV6-1 to TRBJ1-5; 7 nucleotides line up with TRBD1. V was pared by 3 bases and J by 4 bases, with 6 bases of the junction left unmatched. The CDR3 runs 15 residues. The germline gives CDR1 MNHNS, CDR2 SASEGT. The chain's CDR3 is CASSDSRGRNQPQHF. The CDR3 nucleotides read TGTGCCAGCAGTGACAGCAGGGGGAGGAATCAGCCCCAGCATTTT.

The chain carries TRBV28 and TRBJ1-3; TRBD1 matches at 7 bases. The CDR3 is made up of 17 amino acids. The V and J ends lost 6 bases and 5 bases, in that order; junction bases with no gene match: 16. Germline CDR1 is MDHEN and CDR2 is SYDVKM. The chain's CDR3 is CASSPLGRTGIRNTIYF. In DNA form, the CDR3 reads TGTGCCAGCAGCCCCTTGGGTCGGACAGGTATTCGAAACACCATATATTTT.

The J gene is TRBJ1-1, the V gene TRBV28; 8 bases fit TRBD1. J was trimmed by 5 bases and V by 8 bases; bases with no gene match: 16. CDR3 length: 16 amino acids. Germline loops: CDR1 MDHEN, CDR2 SYDVKM. The CDR3 is CASCASRGQEGTEAFF. DNA for the CDR3: TGTGCCAGCTGCGCAAGTCGGGGACAGGAGGGAACTGAAGCTTTCTTT.

The rearrangement joins TRBV28 to TRBJ1-2; no firm D call. CDR3 length: 13 residues. V was shortened by 6 bases and J by 8 bases, with 16 bases between the two germline ends. CDR1 and CDR2 (germline): MDHEN, SYDVKM. CDR3 coding DNA: TGTGCCAGCAGCTTTGGGCCCCTTTTGGGCTACACCTTC. This gives the protein CASSFGPLLGYTF.

This chain uses TRBV20-1 with TRBJ2-7; D remains ambiguous. The CDR3 extends over 11 amino acids. Trimming pared 0 bases from V and 4 bases from J, leaving 4 bases between. Germline CDR1 reads DFQATT; CDR2 reads SNEGSKA (reference sequence). CDR3 loop: CSARDQYEQYV. In nucleotides, the CDR3 is TGCAGTGCTAGAGACCAATACGAGCAGTACGTC.

This rearrangement joins TRBV7-8 to TRBJ1-1; possible D gene TRBD1, 5 bases. Germline-derived CDR1 and CDR2 are SGHVS and FQNEAQ. V was clipped by 2 bases and J by 3 bases, with 10 bases between them. The CDR3 extends over 14 amino acids. The chain's CDR3 is CASSLYSTDTEAFF. As DNA, the CDR3 is TGTGCCAGCAGCTTATACTCGACAGACACTGAAGCTTTCTTT.

The chain employs TRBV13 and TRBJ2-7; D perhaps matches TRBD1 (5 bases). Between the trimmed V and J ends, which lost 2 bases and 6 bases, there was a span of 11 bases. The germline V gene encodes CDR1 PRHDT and CDR2 FYEKMQ (reference sequence). CDR3 size: 13 residues. The CDR3 bases are TGTGCCAGCAGCTTAAATTGGGGCGGCGAGCAGTACTTC. Translating gives CASSLNWGGEQYF.

The CDR3 loop reads CASSSTRTGVRNEQFF. The CDR3 nucleotides read TGTGCCAGCAGTTCAACTCGGACCGGGGTGCGTAATGAGCAGTTCTTC. V gene TRBV28 combines with J gene TRBJ2-1; D may be TRBD2 (5 bases). CDR1 is MDHEN, CDR2 SYDVKM, per germline. The CDR3 covers 16 residues. Trimming took 4 bases from V and 7 from J, leaving 20 bases between them.

The rearrangement uses TRBV19 and TRBJ2-7, with TRBD1 identical over 10 bases. Germline CDR1 reads LNHDA; CDR2 reads SQIVND (reference sequence). The length of the CDR3 is 17 residues. The J segment lost 2 bases and the V segment lost 3 bases, leaving 10 bases of the junction unmatched. CDR3 in DNA: TGTGCCAGTAGTATCGGGATCGGACAGGGGGTAACCTACGAGCAGTACTTC. It yields the protein CASSIGIGQGVTYEQYF.

The genes are TRBV2 and TRBJ2-7; D remains unclear. This CDR3 has 12 residues. Trimming took 4 bases from V and 3 from J, leaving 7 bases between them. In germline, CDR1 is SNHLY, CDR2 FYNNEI. CDR3 sequence: CASSGRNYEQYV. Written as DNA, the CDR3 is TGTGCCAGCAGTGGTCGGAACTACGAGCAGTACGTC.

In nucleotides, the CDR3 is TGTGCCAGCAGTTACACCTACAGGGTCGCAGAGACCCAGTACTTC. Translating it yields CASSYTYRVAETQYF. This chain connects TRBV6-5 to TRBJ2-5, with D possibly being TRBD1 (6 bases). The CDR3 is made up of 15 amino acids. Trimming took 2 bases from V and 4 from J, leaving 14 bases between them. Per the germline V gene, CDR1 is MNHEY and CDR2 is SVGAGI.

V and J are TRBV7-2 and TRBJ2-3; TRBD2 might be the D (5 bases). Germline V gives CDR1 SGHTA, CDR2 FQGNSA. The CDR3 sequence is 17 residues long. V was pared by 4 bases and J by 4 bases, with 21 bases between. This chain's CDR3 is CASSYTSVGSASDTQYF. CDR3 sequence (DNA): TGTGCCAGCAGCTACACTAGTGTCGGTAGCGCTTCAGATACGCAGTATTTT.

The V gene is TRBV18, the J gene TRBJ2-2, with 8 nucleotides matching TRBD1. Germline lookup yields CDR1 KGHSH and CDR2 LQKENI. This CDR3 is built from 15 residues. Trimming took 5 bases from V and 2 from J; bases not matched to a gene: 4. CDR3 protein: CASSRDRGNTGELFF. CDR3 in DNA: TGTGCCAGCTCAAGAGACAGGGGCAACACCGGGGAGCTGTTTTTT.